The entry below gives a single TCR beta chain sequence along with its context. Its antigen remains unidentified. Built from TCR beta cDNA, the libraries had unique molecular identifiers in them. TCRdb re-called the PCR reads with MiXCR, one entry per CDR3 protein. This sample carries roughly 400,000 distinct CDR3 sequences, less than 40% of them seen once, and the ten largest clones take less than 8%. This sample stems from a study of post-analysis software for immune sequencing data. Study observations and caveats: When the samples were clustered directly with F measure, those that had been prepared in the same batch showed strong co-clustering.

The sample taken for sequencing was blood. The clonotype originates from a girl aged 2-10 years with multiple sclerosis.

The CDR3 nucleotides are TGCGCCAGCAGCTTGGGCGGGAACTCCTACAATGAGCAGTTCTTC. Its translation is CASSLGGNSYNEQFF. The V call is TRBV5-1, the J call TRBJ2-1; tentative D call: TRBD2 (6 bases). This CDR3 has 15 amino acids. Trimming pared 0 bases from V and 0 bases from J, leaving 7 bases between. Germline values: CDR1 SGHRS, CDR2 YFSETQ.